These 32 T cell receptor beta chains were sequenced from one sample in a study of blood T cell repertoires in COVID-19. Produced via immunoSEQ multiplex PCR; TCRdb's table is partial and in-frame only. The table lists about 82,000 clones, 80% of them singletons. Sequenced input: peripheral blood. Receptor source: a woman between 40 and 55 years old with active or convalescent COVID-19.

The V gene is TRBV24-1, the J gene TRBJ2-5; 9 bases align to TRBD1. This CDR3 has 15 amino acids. J lost 2 bases, V lost 5 bases, and 5 bases had no gene match. Germline values: CDR1 KGHDR, CDR2 SFDVKD. CDR3 nucleotides: TGTGCCACCAGTGCCCCCGACAGGGGGCAAGAGACCCAGTACTTC. Its translation is CATSAPDRGQETQYF.

A few counts support this clone. The chain couples TRBV19 to TRBJ1-5; unclear D gene. Germline V gene sequence: CDR1 LNHDA, CDR2 SQIVND (reference sequence). This CDR3 comprises 15 residues. Trimming cost V 10 bases and J 1 base, with 17 bases left between them. The CDR3 reads CATTTVRWSNQPQHF. The CDR3 nucleotides are TGTGCCACCACCACTGTTCGGTGGAGCAATCAGCCCCAGCATTTT.

The chain joins TRBV27 to TRBJ1-2, with a weak D call TRBD1 (6 bases). Trimming shortened V by 3 bases and J by 6 bases, and 11 bases separated the two germline ends. Germline-derived CDR1 and CDR2 are MNHEY and SMNVEV (reference sequence). This CDR3 is built from 13 residues. CDR3 bases: TGTGCCAGCAGTTTCAGTGGGGGCGATGGCTACACCTTC. This translates into CASSFSGGDGYTF.

This clone was counted only a few times. This sequence joins TRBV20-1 and TRBJ2-7; weak D call: TRBD1 (5 bases). The CDR3 totals 14 residues. V lost 3 bases and J 0 bases, leaving 12 bases between the germline ends. Germline loops: CDR1 DFQATT, CDR2 SNEGSKA (reference sequence). CDR3 bases: TGCAGTGCTAGTCCCACAGGCGACTCCTACGAGCAGTACTTC. Translated: CSASPTGDSYEQYF.

The V call is TRBV4-3, the J call TRBJ1-4, with D possibly TRBD1 on 6 matching bases. This CDR3 comprises 16 residues. Germline CDR1 LGHNA, CDR2 YSLEER. The ends were cut back, 0 bases at V and 4 bases at J, with 12 bases in the middle. The CDR3 DNA follows: TGCGCCAGCAGCCAAGATCTAGGGGGGGGTAATGAAAAACTGTTTTTT. Protein sequence: CASSQDLGGGNEKLFF.

The chain is built from TRBV10-2 and TRBJ1-2, with D possibly being TRBD1 (5 bases). Trimming took 10 bases from V and 2 from J, leaving 14 bases between them. CDR3 length: 13 residues. Germline V gene sequence: CDR1 WSHSY, CDR2 SAAADI. The CDR3 spells CATGTGGNYGYTF. DNA of the CDR3: TGCGCCACTGGGACTGGGGGAAACTATGGCTACACCTTC.

The chain carries TRBV28 and TRBJ2-2, with 7 bases matching TRBD2. J lost 2 bases, V lost 1 base, and 16 bases had no gene match. The germline gives CDR1 MDHEN, CDR2 SYDVKM. The CDR3 has 20 amino acids. CDR3 sequence: CASSLSDQYRASGNTGELFF. CDR3 coding DNA: TGTGCCAGCAGTTTATCGGACCAATATCGGGCTAGCGGCAACACCGGGGAGCTGTTTTTT. The full variable domain, completed using reference TRBV28 and TRBJ2-2, is DVKVTQSSRYLVKRTGEKVFLECVQDMDHENMFWYRQDPGLGLRLIYFSYDVKMKEKGDIPEGYSVSREKKERFSLILESASTNQTSMYLCASSLSDQYRASGNTGELFFGEGSRLTVL.

This chain uses TRBV7-9 with TRBJ1-6, with D maybe TRBD1 (5 bases). The CDR3 extends over 15 amino acids. Trimming left V 1 base short and J 5 bases short, with 9 bases between. Germline CDR1 SEHNR, CDR2 FQNEAQ (reference sequence). Written as DNA, the CDR3 is TGTGCCAGCAGCTTAGGTTCAGGGAATAATTCACCCCTCCACTTT. Its translation: CASSLGSGNNSPLHF.

This clone was picked up one time. This chain uses TRBV10-1 with TRBJ2-2; D is unresolved. V was pared by 7 bases and J by 2 bases, with 5 bases between. In germline, CDR1 is WNHNN, CDR2 SYGVQD (reference sequence). This CDR3 comprises 12 residues. The CDR3 DNA is TGCGCCAGCACGGGTAACACCGGGGAGCTGTTTTTT. Amino acid sequence: CASTGNTGELFF.

This sequence joins TRBV7-2 and TRBJ2-5; perhaps TRBD1 as D (6 bases). The CDR3 loop spans 13 amino acids. V was pared by 2 bases and J by 7 bases, with 11 bases between. CDR1 is SGHTA, CDR2 FQGNSA, per germline. CDR3 protein: CASSLTGSGTQYF. The CDR3 coding sequence is TGTGCCAGCAGCTTAACAGGGTCAGGGACCCAGTACTTC.

This chain joins TRBV6-5 and TRBJ2-3; D unresolved. This CDR3 is 13 amino acids long. The V gene lost 2 bases and the J gene lost 3 bases, with 6 bases spanning the gap. Germline CDR1 is MNHEY and CDR2 is SVGAGI. CDR3 DNA sequence: TGTGCCAGCAGTTACACGACAACAGATACGCAGTATTTT. This gives the protein CASSYTTTDTQYF.

The V and J genes are TRBV6-2 or TRBV6-3 and TRBJ2-7; TRBD2 agrees at 12 bases. Germline V gives CDR1 MNHEY, CDR2 SVGEGT. Unmatched junction bases numbered 3, after V lost 5 bases and J lost 7 bases. The CDR3 covers 13 residues. The CDR3 coding sequence is TGTGCCAGCAGTACCGGACTAGCGGGAGAGCAGTACTTC. Translation: CASSTGLAGEQYF.

This clone has a single count. As DNA, the CDR3 is TGTGCCAGCAGTTATGCGCAGGGGTTCAACTATGGCTACACCTTC. This encodes CASSYAQGFNYGYTF. The V call is TRBV6-5, the J call TRBJ1-2, with D possibly being TRBD1 (6 bases). Germline CDR1 MNHEY, CDR2 SVGAGI. V gave up 3 bases and J gave up 2 bases, with 13 bases separating them. The CDR3 consists of 15 residues.

The chain joins TRBV7-6 to TRBJ2-5; 7 bases map to TRBD1. The CDR3 is 14 residues long. Germline values: CDR1 SGHVS, CDR2 FNYEAQ. The junction had 5 bases not matched to a gene; V was cut back by 5 bases and J by 2 bases. The CDR3 loop reads CASSVGTEQETQYF. In nucleotides, the CDR3 is TGTGCCAGCAGCGTGGGGACAGAACAAGAGACCCAGTACTTC.

This chain uses TRBV2 with TRBJ2-7; tentative D call: TRBD1 (6 bases). V was shortened by 0 bases and J by 1 base, with 10 bases between the two germline ends. Germline V gene lookup returns CDR1 SNHLY and CDR2 FYNNEI. The CDR3 loop spans 15 amino acids. DNA for the CDR3: TGTGCCAGCAGTGAAGCGGCAGGGGCTTCCTACGAGCAGTACTTC. This sequence encodes CASSEAAGASYEQYF.

This chain uses TRBV7-8 with TRBJ1-2; TRBD1 is a possible D gene (5 bases). V gave up 5 bases and J gave up 3 bases, with 13 bases separating them. The germline V gene has CDR1 SGHVS and CDR2 FQNEAQ. The CDR3 length is 14 residues. The CDR3 is CASSRGGGDYGYTF. The CDR3 DNA sequence: TGTGCCAGCAGCCGTGGTGGGGGGGACTATGGCTACACCTTC.

This chain connects TRBV6-6 to TRBJ1-1, with D perhaps matching TRBD1 (5 bases). CDR3 size: 14 residues. The V gene lost 6 bases and the J gene lost 6 bases, with 17 bases spanning the gap. From germline, CDR1 is MNHNY and CDR2 SVGAGI (reference sequence). Here the CDR3 reads CASSLDPRDPEAFF. The CDR3 DNA follows: TGTGCCAGCAGCCTAGACCCCAGGGATCCTGAAGCTTTCTTT.

This clone occurred a few times. The genes are TRBV5-5 and TRBJ1-2; unclear D gene. This CDR3 has 14 amino acids. V was clipped by 0 bases and J by 3 bases, with 9 bases between them. The germline V gene has CDR1 SGHKS and CDR2 YYEKEE (reference sequence). The CDR3: CASSLASQDYGYTF. CDR3 bases: TGTGCCAGCAGCTTGGCCTCCCAGGACTATGGCTACACCTTC. Looking up the rest from reference TRBV5-5 and TRBJ1-2 gives the full variable domain: DAGVTQSPTHLIKTRGQQVTLRCSPISGHKSVSWYQQVLGQGPQFIFQYYEKEERGRGNFPDRFSARQFPNYSSELNVNALLLGDSALYLCASSLASQDYGYTFGSGTRLTVV.

CDR3 DNA: TGTGCCAGCAGTTGGACAGGGGTATCCTATAATTCACCCCTCCACTTT. This encodes CASSWTGVSYNSPLHF. V gene TRBV6-2 or TRBV6-3 combines with J gene TRBJ1-6; TRBD1 matches at 9 bases. Trimming removed 4 bases from V and 1 base from J; junction bases left unmatched: 2. This CDR3 spans 16 amino acids. Germline V gene sequence: CDR1 MNHEY, CDR2 SVGEGT.

J is TRBJ1-2 and V is TRBV9; 10 bases line up with TRBD1. After removal of 3 bases from V and 7 bases from J, the junction contained 6 bases not matched to a gene. Germline assignment: CDR1 SGDLS and CDR2 YYNGEE. This CDR3 is built from 14 residues. DNA of the CDR3: TGTGCCAGCAGCGCGACCGGGACAGGGGCTGGCTACACCTTC. Its protein is CASSATGTGAGYTF.

The rearrangement links TRBV6-2 or TRBV6-3 to TRBJ2-3; 7 positions agree with TRBD2. This CDR3 region has 18 residues. Germline-derived CDR1 and CDR2 are MNHEY and SVGEGT. V lost 2 bases and J lost 0; bases outside the gene matches: 11. Written as DNA, the CDR3 is TGTGCCAGCAGTTACATGAAGCGGGGTGGATGGAGCACAGATACGCAGTATTTT. Translating it yields CASSYMKRGGWSTDTQYF.

This clone has more than one count but fewer than ten. The CDR3 sequence is CSARQGNQPQHF. The CDR3 DNA is TGCAGCGCAAGACAGGGAAACCAGCCCCAGCATTTT. The chain is built from TRBV29-1 and TRBJ1-5; TRBD1 aligns across 7 bases. Germline values: CDR1 SQVTM, CDR2 ANQGSEA. The V segment lost 7 bases and the J segment 7 bases; nucleotides outside the gene matches: 7. The CDR3 spans 12 residues.

The chain couples TRBV6-2 or TRBV6-3 to TRBJ2-3, with 8 bases aligning to TRBD1. CDR1 and CDR2 (germline): MNHEY, SVGEGT. CDR3 length: 14 amino acids. V was pared by 4 bases and J by 5 bases, with 5 bases of the junction left unmatched. Written as DNA, the CDR3 is TGTGCCAGCAGTTCACAGGGGGAGAGAGATACGCAGTATTTT. Its translation is CASSSQGERDTQYF.

This chain links TRBV3-1 (or the pseudogene TRBV3-2) with TRBJ2-2, with a tentative D call TRBD2 (6 bases). Germline V CDR1 and CDR2: LGHDT, YNNKEL (reference sequence). The CDR3 is made up of 14 amino acids. Trimming took 0 bases from V and 4 from J, leaving 6 bases between them. The CDR3 is CASSQEAGTGELFF. The CDR3 DNA is TGTGCCAGCAGCCAAGAAGCGGGCACCGGGGAGCTGTTTTTT.

This sequence joins TRBV11-3 and TRBJ2-5; possible D gene TRBD1, 6 bases. CDR3 size: 14 residues. CDR1 and CDR2 (germline): SGHNT, YENEEA. Deletions cut 3 bases from V and 2 bases from J, with 10 bases between. This chain's CDR3 is CASSFFDRQETQYF. In DNA, the CDR3 is TGTGCCAGCAGCTTTTTCGACAGGCAAGAGACCCAGTACTTC.

This chain connects TRBV12-3 or TRBV12-4 to TRBJ2-1, with D perhaps TRBD2 (5 bases). V was cut by 2 bases and J by 13 bases, with 9 bases left in between. The CDR3 sequence is 11 residues long. CDR3 residues: CASSLTGIQFF. In nucleotides, the CDR3 is TGTGCCAGCAGTTTAACGGGGATCCAGTTCTTC.

The V gene is TRBV19, the J gene TRBJ2-7; 9 bases are shared with TRBD1. CDR3 length: 17 amino acids. The V segment lost 1 base and the J segment 4 bases; nucleotides outside the gene matches: 11. The germline CDR1 and CDR2 sequences are LNHDA and SQIVND (reference sequence). CDR3 nucleotide sequence: TGTGCCAGTAGTATAGTGGCCTCCGGGACAGGGTTTTACGAGCAGTACTTC. Amino acids: CASSIVASGTGFYEQYF.

The chain couples TRBV28 to TRBJ2-3; 8 bases line up with TRBD2. The V gene's germline CDR1 is MDHEN and CDR2 SYDVKM. V trimming: 3 bases; J trimming: 2 bases; junction bases outside the gene matches: 13. This CDR3 has 18 amino acids. The CDR3 reads CASSFVYGRAELTDTQYF. CDR3 coding DNA: TGTGCCAGCAGTTTTGTGTACGGGAGGGCCGAACTCACAGATACGCAGTATTTT.

The V call is TRBV7-2, the J call TRBJ2-5; TRBD2 matches at 9 bases. The J segment lost 3 bases and the V segment lost 5 bases, leaving 10 bases of the junction unmatched. The V gene's germline CDR1 is SGHTA and CDR2 FQGNSA. This CDR3 comprises 16 residues. The CDR3 reads CASSLGTSPRKETQYF. CDR3 nucleotides: TGTGCCAGCAGCCTGGGGACTAGCCCAAGAAAAGAGACCCAGTACTTC.

Only a few counts were recorded for this clone. This rearrangement joins TRBV12-3 or TRBV12-4 to TRBJ2-3; 8 bases are a match to TRBD1. The V and J ends lost 10 bases and 3 bases, in that order; junction bases with no gene match: 6. CDR3 length equals 13 residues. Here the CDR3 DNA reads TGTGCCACTCGACAGGGGAGAACAGATACGCAGTATTTT. It translates to CATRQGRTDTQYF.

This chain connects TRBV12-2 to TRBJ2-5; TRBD2 reflects the table's D call only, with no check against the DNA. TRBV12-2 is given as a pseudogene. The CDR3 sequence is 19 residues long. The CDR3 is CASRLEGVRLPGLVETQYF. Written as DNA, the CDR3 is TGTGCAAGTCGCTTAGAGGGGGTCCGCCTGCCGGGACTAGTTGAGACCCAGTACTTC.

CDR3 amino acids: CASSPDQETQYF. CDR3 coding DNA: TGTGCCAGCAGTCCAGACCAAGAGACCCAGTACTTC. The chain carries TRBV11-3 and TRBJ2-5; D is unclear. The germline CDR1 and CDR2 sequences are SGHNT and YENEEA. Trimming took off 6 bases at V and 0 bases at J, with 5 bases between the two ends. The CDR3 sequence is 12 residues long.